Sequencing of this TCR beta chain was carried out in a study of radiotherapy plus CTLA-4 blockade in lung cancer listed by TCRdb under 2018. General notes on the study: Among the enrolled patients, around 19% had an objective response, and about 30% reached disease control. The investigation overall reported the following: The strongest predictors of response, as reported, were early dynamic changes in blood T cell clones along with a rise in serum interferon-beta after radiation. TCR clones derived from tumors expanded in peripheral blood after treatment with radiotherapy and ipilimumab.

Turning to this clone: Its target antigen remains unknown. Base-call qualities are not available, and no considerably larger clone is one nucleotide away.

The germline V gene (reference sequence) provides CDR1 MNHEY and CDR2 SMNVEV. The CDR3 starts with the cysteine, ends with the phenylalanine, and has 15 residues. Only CDR3 DNA is held: 45 bases, read in frame from base 1. Trimming takes 8 bases off V and 7 bases off J; junction bases not matched to a gene: 5. Libraries were constructed by the immunoSEQ multiplex PCR assay. The table comes from immuneACCESS by way of TCRdb, which keeps in-frame sequences with V and J called. Part of the clones is missing from these tables; in studies checked, under half for an unresolved V gene and the rest for unknown reasons. The sample table records over 85,000 clones; roughly 74% of these occur just once. About 3% of the sample is in the top ten clones. Focal radiation therapy combined with CTLA-4 blockade (ipilimumab) was tested in patients with chemo-refractory metastatic non-small-cell lung cancer.

The receptor comes from a human donor with non-small cell lung cancer who had a partial response to radiotherapy plus ipilimumab. Some clones in this sample may be carry-over from other donors' samples. The source material was peripheral blood, sampled from a patient treated with radiotherapy plus ipilimumab. This chain is built from TRBV27 and TRBJ2-1; the junction holds 16 bases that match TRBD2. CDR3 region: CASGTSGRVRNEQFF. The DNA sequence follows: TGTGCCAGCGGGACTAGCGGGAGGGTAAGGAATGAGCAGTTCTTC.